These 28 T cell receptor beta chains were sequenced from one sample in a study of blood T cells in healthy people across ages. Next came a second PCR, run for roughly 7 to 12 cycles, which used a sample-barcoded 5' primer along with a J-beta primer mix. Using its own MiXCR run on the 5' RACE reads, TCRdb lists one record per CDR3 protein. The data contain around 1,500,000 distinct CDR3 sequences, 40% to 50% of them singletons. Material for sequencing was blood. The receptors shown here come from a young woman in good health.

The chain links TRBV6-1 to TRBJ2-7; 9 bases are shared with TRBD1. J was trimmed by 1 base and V by 11 bases; bases with no gene match: 15. Germline V gene data show CDR1 as MNHNS and CDR2 as SASEGT. This CDR3 comprises 16 residues. CDR3 DNA: TGTGCCTCGAGAGGGGACAGGGTCGGCTTTTCCTACGAGCAGTACTTC. As protein: CASRGDRVGFSYEQYF.

This chain joins TRBV14 and TRBJ2-1; 7 bases are shared with TRBD1. Per the germline V gene, CDR1 is SGHDN and CDR2 is FVKESK. The CDR3 length is 15 residues. V trimming: 2 bases; J trimming: 4 bases; junction bases outside the gene matches: 5. The CDR3 region has the DNA TGTGCCAGCAGCCAAAAACAGGGGTCATACAATGAGCAGTTCTTC. Protein: CASSQKQGSYNEQFF.

The sample holds many counts of this clonotype. The V gene is TRBV29-1, the J gene TRBJ2-7; D gene ambiguous. The germline gives CDR1 SQVTM, CDR2 ANQGSEA. V lost 3 bases and J 0 bases, leaving 15 bases between the germline ends. The CDR3 totals 15 residues. CDR3 bases: TGCAGCGTTGAGACAACAGTTGCCACCTCCTACGAGCAGTACTTC. Encoded protein: CSVETTVATSYEQYF.

The sample holds a few counts of this clonotype. This chain links TRBV6-5 with TRBJ2-7; maybe TRBD2 (6 bases). Trimming took off 8 bases at V and 6 bases at J, with 11 bases between the two ends. The CDR3 length is 11 residues. CDR1 is MNHEY and CDR2 is SVGAGI in the germline V gene. The DNA for the CDR3 is TGTGCCAGCGGACTGGGGGGCGAGCAGTACTTC. It translates to CASGLGGEQYF.

This clonotype was seen a few times. This chain links TRBV6-2 or TRBV6-3 with TRBJ2-5; possible D gene TRBD2, 6 bases. The J call may be incorrect, as the DNA end agrees better with TRBJ2-7. The CDR3 loop spans 14 amino acids. Germline V lookup: CDR1 MNHEY, CDR2 SVGEGT. The CDR3 DNA reads as TGTGCCAGCAGGTCAGACGGGGGAAACTACGAGCAGTACTTC. It is translated as CASRSDGGNYEQYF.

This clonotype was observed a handful of times. This sequence joins TRBV29-1 and TRBJ1-1, with D tentatively TRBD1 (6 bases). Looked up from germline, CDR1 is SQVTM and CDR2 is ANQGSEA. The V gene lost 5 bases and the J gene lost 7 bases, with 14 bases spanning the gap. CDR3 size: 12 residues. Here the CDR3 DNA reads TGCAGCGTTATAGGGGGGACCTATGAAGCTTTCTTT. Translation gives CSVIGGTYEAFF. Drawing the rest from reference TRBV29-1 and TRBJ1-1, the complete variable domain is SAVISQKPSRDICQRGTSLTIQCQVDSQVTMMFWYRQQPGQSLTLIATANQGSEATYESGFVIDKFPISRPNLTFSTLTVSNMSPEDSSIYLCSVIGGTYEAFFGQGTRLTVV.

The DNA of the CDR3 is TGTGCCAGCAGCTCCGGTGGGCGAGAGACAGATACGCAGTATTTT. This translates into CASSSGGRETDTQYF. The chain couples TRBV11-2 to TRBJ2-3; D gene unclear. V was shortened by 4 bases and J by 3 bases, with 14 bases between the two germline ends. The CDR3 loop spans 15 amino acids. CDR1 and CDR2 (germline): SGHAT, FQNNGV.

The sample holds many counts of this clonotype. V and J are TRBV29-1 and TRBJ2-3; 9 bases agree with TRBD1. Germline-derived CDR1 and CDR2 are SQVTM and ANQGSEA. Trimming cost V 3 bases and J 5 bases; bases outside gene matches: 12. The CDR3 is 16 amino acids. CDR3 coding DNA: TGCAGCGTTGACCGACGGGACAGGGCATTAGAAGATACGCAGTATTTT. Amino acids: CSVDRRDRALEDTQYF.

This clonotype appeared a single time. The chain has TRBV5-1 and TRBJ2-3, with D possibly TRBD1 on 6 matching bases. This CDR3 has 16 amino acids. V lost 0 bases to trimming and J lost 1 base, with 12 bases between them. Germline CDR1 and CDR2: SGHRS and YFSETQ. The CDR3, as DNA: TGCGCCAGCAGCTTGGGTGTGGGGGCCGGCACAGATACGCAGTATTTT. Translation: CASSLGVGAGTDTQYF. Drawing the rest from reference TRBV5-1 and TRBJ2-3, the complete variable domain is KAGVTQTPRYLIKTRGQQVTLSCSPISGHRSVSWYQQTPGQGLQFLFEYFSETQRNKGNFPGRFSGRQFSNSRSEMNVSTLELGDSALYLCASSLGVGAGTDTQYFGPGTRLTVL.

This clonotype was detected only once. The chain recombines TRBV2 with TRBJ2-1; 7 bases are a match to TRBD2. The CDR3 runs to 14 residues. V shed 3 bases, J shed 8 bases, and the junction held 7 bases outside the gene matches. Per germline, CDR1 SNHLY and CDR2 FYNNEI. CDR3 amino acids: CASSDRLAVDEQFF. The CDR3 nucleotides are TGTGCCAGCAGTGACCGCCTAGCGGTCGATGAGCAGTTCTTC.

Turning to this clonotype: This sequence may be a read error, since a much larger clone differs from it by one base. This chain connects TRBV29-1 to TRBJ2-5; D is ambiguous. Germline values: CDR1 SQVTM, CDR2 ANQGSEA. The CDR3 contains 13 residues. DNA for the CDR3: TGCAGCGTTGGGGCCCGACTTTTAGAGGCCCAGTACTTC. Translation gives CSVGARLLEAQYF.

The chain carries TRBV5-6 and TRBJ2-7, with 7 bases fitting TRBD2. The CDR3 sequence is 17 residues long. J was trimmed by 4 bases and V by 0 bases; bases with no gene match: 13. The germline CDR1 and CDR2 sequences are SGHDT and YYEEEE. The CDR3 here is CASSLAGLVEHVYEQYF. For the CDR3, the DNA is TGTGCCAGCAGCTTGGCTGGACTAGTGGAACATGTGTACGAGCAGTACTTC.

The V and J genes are TRBV6-5 and TRBJ2-2, with D unresolved. The V gene lost 0 bases and the J gene lost 5 bases, with 4 bases spanning the gap. This CDR3 contains 13 residues. Germline V gene data show CDR1 as MNHEY and CDR2 as SVGAGI. DNA for the CDR3: TGTGCCAGCAGTTACTCGCTGACCGGGGAGCTGTTTTTT. This encodes CASSYSLTGELFF.

The chain joins TRBV4-1 to TRBJ2-7; tentative D call: TRBD1 (6 bases). The CDR3 contains 15 residues. V dropped 2 bases and J dropped 2 bases, with 13 bases sitting between them. Per germline, CDR1 MGHRA and CDR2 YSYEKL. The CDR3, as DNA: TGCGCCAGCAGCCAACGAAATCAGGGGCCCTACGAGCAGTACTTC. Encoded protein: CASSQRNQGPYEQYF.

This chain joins TRBV29-1 and TRBJ2-1; 7 positions match TRBD1. The CDR3 loop spans 13 amino acids. V lost 5 bases to trimming and J lost 10 bases; unmatched junction nucleotides: 11. The germline gives CDR1 SQVTM, CDR2 ANQGSEA. CDR3 nucleotide sequence: TGCAGCGTTAGGACAGGCCAAGGGTCCGAGCAGTTCTTC. The encoded protein is CSVRTGQGSEQFF.

The rearrangement links TRBV9 to TRBJ1-1; possible D gene TRBD1, 5 bases. Between the trimmed V and J ends, which lost 6 bases and 4 bases, there was a span of 19 bases. This CDR3 has 15 residues. Germline CDR1 is SGDLS and CDR2 is YYNGEE. The CDR3 DNA reads TGTGCCAGCACTTCCCCACGGAGCGGGGGCACTGAAGCTTTCTTT. This encodes CASTSPRSGGTEAFF.

The DNA for the CDR3 is TGTGCCAGCGGACACAGGGCCTCCTACGAGCAGTACTTC. Translated, it gives CASGHRASYEQYF. V is TRBV7-6 and J is TRBJ2-7; possible D gene TRBD1, 6 bases. Germline V lookup: CDR1 SGHVS, CDR2 FNYEAQ. V lost 8 bases, J lost 0 bases, and 11 bases lay in between. This CDR3 is built from 13 residues.

The chain uses TRBV14 and TRBJ2-5; 8 nucleotides match TRBD2. V lost 0 bases, J lost 3 bases, and 3 bases stayed unmatched. Germline assignment: CDR1 SGHDN and CDR2 FVKESK. The CDR3 is 15 amino acids. The CDR3 region is CASSQDPAGEETQYF. DNA of the CDR3: TGTGCCAGCAGCCAAGATCCAGCGGGGGAAGAGACCCAGTACTTC.

The chain recombines TRBV20-1 with TRBJ2-1; TRBD2 agrees at 8 bases. Trimming took 3 bases from V and 1 from J; bases not matched to a gene: 14. The CDR3 is made up of 18 amino acids. Germline CDR1 and CDR2: DFQATT and SNEGSKA (reference sequence). CDR3 sequence (DNA): TGCAGTGCTAGGGCTTCCTCATTACTAGCGGATTCCTACAATGAGCAGTTCTTC. Amino acids: CSARASSLLADSYNEQFF.

The V and J genes are TRBV6-5 and TRBJ1-2, with D tentatively TRBD1 (5 bases). V gave up 2 bases and J gave up 2 bases, with 12 bases separating them. Looked up from germline, CDR1 is MNHEY and CDR2 is SVGAGI. This CDR3 has 15 amino acids. CDR3 sequence (DNA): TGTGCCAGCAGTTACCGAAGGGGTGGCAACTATGGCTACACCTTC. Protein sequence: CASSYRRGGNYGYTF.

The chain uses TRBV6-1 and TRBJ1-1; 11 nucleotides align to TRBD1. J lost 0 bases, V lost 4 bases, and 4 bases had no gene match. The length of the CDR3 is 16 residues. The V gene's germline CDR1 is MNHNS and CDR2 SASEGT. The CDR3 spells CASSGDRGTMNTEAFF. The CDR3, as DNA: TGTGCCAGCAGTGGGGACAGGGGGACTATGAACACTGAAGCTTTCTTT.

This chain joins TRBV10-3 and TRBJ2-5; no clear D. The end of the DNA fits TRBJ2-7 better, so the J call may be wrong. The CDR3 length is 12 residues. Per germline, CDR1 ENHRY and CDR2 SYGVKD. CDR3 coding DNA: TGTGCCACGTCGGCTCTATTGGGCGAGCAGTACTTC. Amino acids: CATSALLGEQYF.

This clonotype was picked up a small number of times. The chain carries TRBV4-1 and TRBJ2-7; D might be TRBD2 (5 bases). V shed 4 bases and J shed 5 bases, with 24 bases lying between them. Per the germline V gene, CDR1 is MGHRA and CDR2 is YSYEKL. This CDR3 comprises 17 residues. The CDR3 sequence: CASSPQGKRLANHEQYF. The CDR3, as DNA: TGCGCCAGCAGCCCCCAAGGGAAGCGGCTCGCAAATCACGAGCAGTACTTC.

This chain connects TRBV7-9 to TRBJ1-1; no firm D call. The CDR3 consists of 14 residues. V lost 1 base and J lost 4, with 10 bases in between. The germline V gene encodes CDR1 SEHNR and CDR2 FQNEAQ (reference sequence). CDR3 protein: CASSLDPGSTEAFF. Written as DNA, the CDR3 is TGTGCCAGCAGCTTAGATCCCGGGTCCACTGAAGCTTTCTTT.

The chain links TRBV27 to TRBJ2-2; D perhaps matches TRBD2 (6 bases). The CDR3 extends over 16 amino acids. Germline V lookup: CDR1 MNHEY, CDR2 SMNVEV (reference sequence). The ends were cut back, 6 bases at V and 0 bases at J, with 14 bases in the middle. Written as DNA, the CDR3 is TGTGCCAGCAGCCCCGGGGGACGTACGAACACCGGGGAGCTGTTTTTT. Protein sequence: CASSPGGRTNTGELFF.

This clonotype was counted once. The rearrangement uses TRBV20-1 and TRBJ2-5; possible D gene TRBD1, 6 bases. The J call may be in error: the DNA end matches TRBJ2-7 better. In germline, CDR1 is DFQATT, CDR2 SNEGSKA (reference sequence). The CDR3 loop spans 14 amino acids. CDR3 coding DNA: TGCAGTGCGGCACCCCGGGACATCCTCTACGAGCAGTACTTC. This encodes CSAAPRDILYEQYF.

This clonotype was detected only a few times. This chain uses TRBV20-1 with TRBJ2-7; the match to TRBD1 covers 7 bases. J gave up 2 bases and V 5 bases, and 6 bases lay outside the gene matches. Germline V gene lookup returns CDR1 DFQATT and CDR2 SNEGSKA (reference sequence). The CDR3 extends over 13 amino acids. This CDR3 is CSALPGQTYEQYF. As DNA, the CDR3 is TGCAGTGCTCTTCCGGGACAGACCTACGAGCAGTACTTC.

The gene calls are TRBV7-8 and TRBJ1-2; maybe TRBD1 (6 bases). Trimming took 1 base from V and 4 from J, leaving 13 bases between them. Germline-derived CDR1 and CDR2 are SGHVS and FQNEAQ. The CDR3 covers 15 residues. CDR3 in DNA: TGTGCCAGCAGCTTAGTCGTTACAGGGTTCTATGGCTACACCTTC. Protein product: CASSLVVTGFYGYTF.